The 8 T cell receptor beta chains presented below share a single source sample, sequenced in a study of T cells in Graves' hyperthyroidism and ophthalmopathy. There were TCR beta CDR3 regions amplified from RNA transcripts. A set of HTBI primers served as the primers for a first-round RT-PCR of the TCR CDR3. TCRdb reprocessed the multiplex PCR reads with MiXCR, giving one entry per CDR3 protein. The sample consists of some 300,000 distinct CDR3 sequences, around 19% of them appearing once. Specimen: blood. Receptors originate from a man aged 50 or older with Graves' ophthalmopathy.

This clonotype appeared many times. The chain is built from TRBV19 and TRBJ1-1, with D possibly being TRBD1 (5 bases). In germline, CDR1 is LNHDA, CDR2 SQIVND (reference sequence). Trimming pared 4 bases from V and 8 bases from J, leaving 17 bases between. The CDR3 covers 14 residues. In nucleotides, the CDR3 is TGTGCCAGTAGTAAGGGCATGGGGCAGGAGGAAGCTTTCTTT. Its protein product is CASSKGMGQEEAFF.

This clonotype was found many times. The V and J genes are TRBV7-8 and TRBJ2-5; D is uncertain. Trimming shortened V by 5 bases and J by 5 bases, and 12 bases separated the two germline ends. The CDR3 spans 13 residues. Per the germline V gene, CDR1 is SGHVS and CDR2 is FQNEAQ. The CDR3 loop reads CASSPDLRETQYF. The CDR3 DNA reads TGTGCCAGCAGCCCAGACCTAAGGGAGACCCAGTACTTC. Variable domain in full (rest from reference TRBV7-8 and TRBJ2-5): GAGVSQSPRYKVAKRGQDVALRCDPISGHVSLFWYQQALGQGPEFLTYFQNEAQLDKSGLPSDRFFAERPEGSVSTLKIQRTQQEDSAVYLCASSPDLRETQYFGPGTRLLVL.

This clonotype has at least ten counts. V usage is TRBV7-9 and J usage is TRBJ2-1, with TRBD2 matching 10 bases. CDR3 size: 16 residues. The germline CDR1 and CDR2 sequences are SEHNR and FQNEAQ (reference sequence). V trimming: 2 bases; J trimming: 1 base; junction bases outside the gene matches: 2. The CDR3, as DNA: TGTGCCAGCAGCTTACTAGCGGGAGCGTCCTACAATGAGCAGTTCTTC. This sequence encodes CASSLLAGASYNEQFF.

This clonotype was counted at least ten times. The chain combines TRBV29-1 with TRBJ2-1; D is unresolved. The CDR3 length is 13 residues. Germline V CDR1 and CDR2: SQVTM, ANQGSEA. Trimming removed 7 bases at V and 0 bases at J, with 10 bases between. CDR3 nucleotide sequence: TGCAGCGGCCACTTGAGCTCCTACAATGAGCAGTTCTTC. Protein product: CSGHLSSYNEQFF.

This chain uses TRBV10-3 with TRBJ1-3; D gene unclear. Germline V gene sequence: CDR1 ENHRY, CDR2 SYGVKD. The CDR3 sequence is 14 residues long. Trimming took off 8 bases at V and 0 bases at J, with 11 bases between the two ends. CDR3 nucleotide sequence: TGTGCCATCGCACAAGTTGACTCTGGAAACACCATATATTTT. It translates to CAIAQVDSGNTIYF.

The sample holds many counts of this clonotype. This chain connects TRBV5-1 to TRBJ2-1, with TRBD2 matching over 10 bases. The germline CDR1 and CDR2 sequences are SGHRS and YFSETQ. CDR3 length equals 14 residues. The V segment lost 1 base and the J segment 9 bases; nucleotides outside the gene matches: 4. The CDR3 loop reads CASSLSLAGVEQFF. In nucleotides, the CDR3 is TGCGCCAGCAGCTTGAGCCTAGCGGGAGTTGAGCAGTTCTTC. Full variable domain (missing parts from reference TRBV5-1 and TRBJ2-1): KAGVTQTPRYLIKTRGQQVTLSCSPISGHRSVSWYQQTPGQGLQFLFEYFSETQRNKGNFPGRFSGRQFSNSRSEMNVSTLELGDSALYLCASSLSLAGVEQFFGPGTRLTVL.

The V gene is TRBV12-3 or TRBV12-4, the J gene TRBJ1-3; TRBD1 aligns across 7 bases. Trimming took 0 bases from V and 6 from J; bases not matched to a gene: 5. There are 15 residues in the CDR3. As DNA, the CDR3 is TGTGCCAGCAGTTTAGCCCGGGACAGCTTAAACACCATATATTTT. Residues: CASSLARDSLNTIYF.

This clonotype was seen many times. The CDR3 bases are TGCGCCAGCAGCTTACTCAACACAGATACGCAGTATTTT. This codes for CASSLLNTDTQYF. The gene calls are TRBV5-1 and TRBJ2-3; D not resolved. The CDR3 runs to 13 residues. Deletions cut 2 bases from V and 2 bases from J, with 6 bases between. Per germline, CDR1 SGHRS and CDR2 YFSETQ.